This T cell receptor beta chain was sequenced during a study of CD8+ T cells in alopecia areata. As the sequencing template, cDNA was produced by extracting RNA and reverse transcribing it. Produced via immunoSEQ multiplex PCR; TCRdb's table is partial and in-frame only. The sample consists of fewer than 150,000 clones, less than 60% of them appearing once. Treatment here: oral pan-JAK inhibitor, 5-10 mg twice daily. Per the germline V gene, CDR1 is SGHNT and CDR2 is YYREEE (reference sequence). This CDR3 spans 12 amino acids. Trimming pared 5 bases from V and 5 bases from J, leaving 9 bases between. This TCR derives from a human donor with alopecia areata. Source: CD4+ T cells sorted from blood, taken at week 24, from a patient treated with tofacitinib. The chain carries TRBV5-4 and TRBJ2-3, with D possibly TRBD2 on 5 matching bases. For the CDR3, the DNA is TGTGCCAGCAGGACCGAGGGAGATACGCAGTATTTT. It is translated as CASRTEGDTQYF.